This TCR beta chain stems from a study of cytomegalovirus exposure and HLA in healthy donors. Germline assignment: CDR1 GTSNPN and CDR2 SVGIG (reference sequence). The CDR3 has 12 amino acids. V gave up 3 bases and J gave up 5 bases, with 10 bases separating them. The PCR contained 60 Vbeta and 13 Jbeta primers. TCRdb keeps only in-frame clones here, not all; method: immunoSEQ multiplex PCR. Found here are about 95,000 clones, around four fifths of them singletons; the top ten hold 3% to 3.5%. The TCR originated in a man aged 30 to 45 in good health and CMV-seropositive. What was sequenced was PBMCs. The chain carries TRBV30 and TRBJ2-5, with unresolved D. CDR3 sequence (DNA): TGTGCCTGGAGCGATAAGAGGGAGACCCAGTACTTC. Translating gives CAWSDKRETQYF.